The T cell receptor (beta chain) described here comes from a study of spatial heterogeneity in lung cancer. Study-wide results and caveats: Expanded tumor TCRs that were ubiquitous appeared in blood more at resection than follow-up.

This clonotype has at least ten counts. Antigen: not known. TCRdb independently ran MiXCR on the 5' RACE reads; one entry per CDR3 protein. The table shows roughly 70,000 distinct CDR3 sequences, with about an eighth occurring only once. V was clipped by 1 base and J by 5 bases, with 8 bases between them. The CDR3 runs 13 residues. The germline V gene encodes CDR1 MGHRA and CDR2 YSYEKL. Indicated time point: sample taken at primary tumor resection. Whole RNA came from tumor, nontumor lung or frozen PBMC and was sequenced without being sorted. The sample in question was PBMCs, obtained at surgery. The clonotype was recovered from a male donor with early-stage non-small cell lung cancer. This rearrangement joins TRBV4-1 to TRBJ1-1; no definite D call. The CDR3 sequence: CASSQGVHTEAFF. The CDR3 bases are TGCGCCAGCAGCCAAGGAGTGCATACTGAAGCTTTCTTT.